What follows is one T cell receptor beta chain and its context. Antigen specificity is unknown. The sample originates from a study of T-cell memory formation after mild COVID-19. Study-wide context: Clusters of TCRs were largely donor specific.

General study results and limits: Pre-infection memory contained some responding clones, which suggested that cross-reactive memory had joined. Clones that contracted from day 15 to 85 had balanced CD4/CD8; later expanders were CD4+ biased.

TCRdb recomputed calls from the 5' RACE reads with MiXCR, one row per CDR3 protein. The sample yields 340,000 or so distinct CDR3 sequences, around 13% seen once. The clonotype originates from a man aged 18-30 years who had mild COVID-19 (a few samples of this study predate the infection). Cell type and time point are not known. Sequenced material: PBMCs or a T cell subset sorted from them (not recorded which).

This CDR3 is CSVSDGYGYTF. CDR3 DNA sequence: TGCAGCGTTTCCGACGGATATGGCTACACCTTC. V is TRBV29-1 and J is TRBJ1-2, with unresolved D. Germline values: CDR1 SQVTM, CDR2 ANQGSEA. This CDR3 contains 11 residues. The V gene lost 5 bases and the J gene lost 5 bases, with 9 bases spanning the gap.